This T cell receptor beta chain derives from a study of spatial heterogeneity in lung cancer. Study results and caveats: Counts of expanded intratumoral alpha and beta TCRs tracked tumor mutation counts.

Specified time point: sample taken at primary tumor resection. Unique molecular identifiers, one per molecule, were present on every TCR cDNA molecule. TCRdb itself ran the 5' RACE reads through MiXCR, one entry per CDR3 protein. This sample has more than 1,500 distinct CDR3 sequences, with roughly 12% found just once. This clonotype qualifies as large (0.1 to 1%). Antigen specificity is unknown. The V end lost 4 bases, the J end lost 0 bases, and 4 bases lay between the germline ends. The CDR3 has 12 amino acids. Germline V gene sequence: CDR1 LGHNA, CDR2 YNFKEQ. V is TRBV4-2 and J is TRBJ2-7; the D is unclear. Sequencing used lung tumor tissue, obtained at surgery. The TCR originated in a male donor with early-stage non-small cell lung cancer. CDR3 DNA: TGTGCCAGCAGCCGAGACTCCTACGAGCAGTACTTC. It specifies CASSRDSYEQYF.